In its sample, the clone carrying this T cell receptor (beta chain) ranks as medium-sized. This entry comes from a study of graft-versus-host responses after intestinal transplantation. Study in general: Isolated intestinal, liver-intestinal, or multivisceral transplants were what recipients had. The whole recipient group had anti-thymocyte globulin induction followed by tacrolimus and steroids for roughly three years.

Libraries were prepared by immunoSEQ multiplex PCR; TCRdb keeps only in-frame clonotypes and omits some of them. The repertoire includes 5,500 or so clones, about 25% of them detected once, and 2.5% to 3.5% sits in the top ten. Study-wide points: GvH clones turned up in recipient marrow; some had shown up first in ileum or blood. Elevated graft-versus-host to host-versus-graft clonal ratios in allografts were recorded for patients with graft-donor T cell macrochimerism.

The specimen was alloreactive CD4+ T cells from a mixed lymphocyte reaction culture, collected before transplantation. Specified subset: CFSE-low proliferating T cells sorted from approximately 6-day pre-transplant mixed lymphocyte reaction (GvH or HvG direction). The sequence was collected from a human patient who was an organ donor for intestinal transplantation.

The CDR3 loop is CASSLDLRGGREQFF. CDR3 nucleotides: TGTGCCAGCTCCCTGGATTTGCGGGGGGGCAGGGAGCAGTTCTTC. V and J are TRBV18 and TRBJ2-1; 9 bases match TRBD2. V dropped 6 bases and J dropped 10; count of bases not matched to a gene: 13. The CDR3 sequence is 15 residues long. The germline V gene has CDR1 KGHSH and CDR2 LQKENI.